The 19 T cell receptor beta chains reported below all come from one sample, sequenced in a study of blood T cell repertoires in COVID-19. Only in-frame clones appear in the TCRdb table, and some are missing; sequencing was by immunoSEQ multiplex PCR. The sample holds under 350,000 clones, around 89% seen once. Sequencing was performed on peripheral blood. Receptors originate from a man in his forties with acute or convalescent COVID-19.

The gene calls are TRBV19 and TRBJ1-5, with D unresolved. CDR3 size: 12 residues. Trimming left V 3 bases short and J 8 bases short, with 8 bases between. Looked up from germline, CDR1 is LNHDA and CDR2 is SQIVND (reference sequence). Here the CDR3 DNA reads TGTGCCAGTAGTATCGGGAAGGAGCCCCAGCATTTT. It yields the protein CASSIGKEPQHF.

This chain uses TRBV5-1 with TRBJ1-2, with D perhaps matching TRBD1 (5 bases). V was pared by 3 bases and J by 4 bases, with 22 bases between. The CDR3 consists of 17 residues. Germline assignment: CDR1 SGHRS and CDR2 YFSETQ. The CDR3 region is CASSSDPIEQVSYGYTF. CDR3 nucleotide sequence: TGCGCCAGCAGCTCCGACCCAATCGAACAGGTTAGCTATGGCTACACCTTC.

This clone appeared a single time. The chain employs TRBV5-1 and TRBJ1-4; 10 bases fit TRBD1. J lost 5 bases, V lost 0 bases, and 4 bases had no gene match. The CDR3 covers 16 residues. Germline CDR1 SGHRS, CDR2 YFSETQ. CDR3 sequence reads: CASSLAGTGENEKLFF. The CDR3 DNA is TGCGCCAGCAGCTTGGCCGGGACAGGGGAAAATGAAAAACTGTTTTTT.

The chain employs TRBV6-5 and TRBJ1-5; 7 nucleotides line up with TRBD1. The CDR3 contains 13 residues. With V trimmed by 2 bases and J by 5 bases, 0 bases remained unmatched. Germline V gene sequence: CDR1 MNHEY, CDR2 SVGAGI. This CDR3 reads CASSYDRDQPQHF. DNA of the CDR3: TGTGCCAGCAGTTACGACAGGGATCAGCCCCAGCATTTT.

This clone was seen a few times. The V call is TRBV6-5, the J call TRBJ2-7; 8 bases are a match to TRBD1. The CDR3 is 13 amino acids. CDR1 MNHEY and CDR2 SVGAGI come from the germline V gene. Losses at the gene ends were 11 bases for V and 0 bases for J; bases not matched to a gene: 6. CDR3 sequence reads: CALTGGNSYEQYF. The CDR3 DNA reads TGTGCCCTAACAGGGGGGAACTCCTACGAGCAGTACTTC.

The rearrangement uses TRBV6-5 and TRBJ1-1; 10 bases agree with TRBD1. Germline V lookup: CDR1 MNHEY, CDR2 SVGAGI. V lost 5 bases, J lost 1 base, and 4 bases stayed unmatched. The CDR3 contains 15 residues. DNA of the CDR3: TGTGCCAGCAGTACCCGGGACAGGGGGAACACTGAAGCTTTCTTT. It is translated as CASSTRDRGNTEAFF.

The chain employs TRBV6-6 and TRBJ2-3; TRBD2 is a possible D gene (5 bases). The CDR3 extends over 15 amino acids. Germline lookup yields CDR1 MNHNY and CDR2 SVGAGI (reference sequence). V lost 11 bases and J 0 bases, leaving 18 bases between the germline ends. CDR3 residues: CAGGPFGASTDTQYF. The CDR3 DNA reads TGTGCCGGCGGGCCCTTTGGCGCTAGCACAGATACGCAGTATTTT.

This clone has more than one count but fewer than ten. The rearrangement links TRBV10-3 to TRBJ1-2; 9 nucleotides line up with TRBD1. The germline V gene encodes CDR1 ENHRY and CDR2 SYGVKD. V lost 3 bases to trimming and J lost 6 bases; unmatched junction nucleotides: 5. The CDR3 is 14 residues long. This CDR3 is CAISDPTGGNGYTF. DNA of the CDR3: TGTGCCATCAGTGATCCCACAGGGGGCAATGGCTACACCTTC.

The chain uses TRBV6-6 and TRBJ1-5, with a possible D match to TRBD1 (5 bases). The V end lost 0 bases, the J end lost 7 bases, and 13 bases lay between the germline ends. Germline V gene data show CDR1 as MNHNY and CDR2 as SVGAGI (reference sequence). This CDR3 region has 15 residues. The CDR3 DNA sequence: TGTGCCAGCAGTTACTCGCGGGGGGAAGGACAGCCCCAGCATTTT. Translated, it gives CASSYSRGEGQPQHF.

This clone has a single count. The rearrangement joins TRBV2 to TRBJ2-3; weak D call: TRBD1 (6 bases). Germline lookup yields CDR1 SNHLY and CDR2 FYNNEI. V was clipped by 6 bases and J by 4 bases, with 14 bases between them. The CDR3 runs to 14 residues. CDR3 protein: CASSINTGSDTQYF. The CDR3 nucleotides are TGTGCCAGCAGCATAAATACAGGGTCAGATACGCAGTATTTT. Supplemented by reference TRBV2 and TRBJ2-3, the full variable domain reads EPEVTQTPSHQVTQMGQEVILRCVPISNHLYFYWYRQILGQKVEFLVSFYNNEISEKSEIFDDQFSVERPDGSNFTLKIRSTKLEDSAMYFCASSINTGSDTQYFGPGTRLTVL.

The J gene is TRBJ2-7, the V gene TRBV7-2; possible D gene TRBD1, 6 bases. Trimming removed 6 bases from V and 0 bases from J, with 12 bases in between. Looked up from germline, CDR1 is SGHTA and CDR2 is FQGNSA. The CDR3 contains 14 residues. For the CDR3, the DNA is TGTGCCAGCAGTTCCGGGACACACTCCTACGAGCAGTACTTC. Its protein is CASSSGTHSYEQYF.

This chain links TRBV6-6 with TRBJ2-6; D is ambiguous. The CDR3 runs to 15 residues. V lost 0 bases to trimming and J lost 3 bases, with 6 bases between them. The germline gives CDR1 MNHNY, CDR2 SVGAGI (reference sequence). CDR3 nucleotide sequence: TGTGCCAGCAGTTACTCCTTCGTTGGGGCCAACGTCCTGACTTTC. Protein sequence: CASSYSFVGANVLTF.

This chain connects TRBV9 to TRBJ2-1; D possibly corresponds to TRBD2 (6 bases). The CDR3 sequence is 12 residues long. The V and J ends lost 1 base and 10 bases respectively, with 9 bases between them. Per germline, CDR1 SGDLS and CDR2 YYNGEE. The CDR3 spells CASSVTGDEQFF. The CDR3 bases are TGTGCCAGCAGCGTAACGGGGGACGAGCAGTTCTTC.

The CDR3 spells CSASQGSTGELFF. CDR3 coding DNA: TGCAGTGCTAGTCAAGGGAGCACCGGGGAGCTGTTTTTT. The genes are TRBV20-1 and TRBJ2-2; D is perhaps TRBD2 (5 bases). The germline V and J ends were trimmed by 3 bases and 4 bases, with 9 bases remaining between them. In germline, CDR1 is DFQATT, CDR2 SNEGSKA (reference sequence). The CDR3 has 13 residues.

V and J are TRBV11-2 and TRBJ2-1; 7 bases match TRBD2. The germline V gene encodes CDR1 SGHAT and CDR2 FQNNGV. The J segment lost 6 bases and the V segment lost 4 bases, leaving 3 bases of the junction unmatched. CDR3 size: 13 residues. The CDR3 protein is CASSYTGGNEQFF. The CDR3 DNA reads as TGTGCCAGCAGCTACACGGGAGGCAATGAGCAGTTCTTC.

The CDR3 sequence is CASSLGQFKAFF. In DNA, the CDR3 is TGTGCCAGCAGCTTGGGACAGTTTAAAGCTTTCTTT. The rearrangement links TRBV5-6 to TRBJ1-1; D is perhaps TRBD1 (5 bases). Germline V gene lookup returns CDR1 SGHDT and CDR2 YYEEEE. The germline V and J ends were trimmed by 0 bases and 9 bases, with 9 bases remaining between them. The CDR3 totals 12 residues.

The V call is TRBV6-5, the J call TRBJ1-1; TRBD1 might be the D (6 bases). The CDR3 is 14 residues long. The V gene's germline CDR1 is MNHEY and CDR2 SVGAGI. Trimming stripped 6 bases from V and 2 bases from J, with 13 bases between. CDR3 DNA sequence: TGTGCCAGCAGCGCCGGGACACTTAACACTGAAGCTTTCTTT. Its protein product is CASSAGTLNTEAFF.

The rearrangement joins TRBV19 to TRBJ1-1, with TRBD1 matching 8 bases. V trimming: 7 bases; J trimming: 5 bases; junction bases outside the gene matches: 18. The CDR3 length is 17 residues. Germline loops: CDR1 LNHDA, CDR2 SQIVND (reference sequence). CDR3 nucleotide sequence: TGTGCCAGTACCCACCTGTCCAGGGGGCTCAGTGAGACTGAAGCTTTCTTT. The encoded protein is CASTHLSRGLSETEAFF. The whole variable domain, filled in from reference TRBV19 and TRBJ1-1, reads DGGITQSPKYLFRKEGQNVTLSCEQNLNHDAMYWYRQDPGQGLRLIYYSQIVNDFQKGDIAEGYSVSREKKESFPLTVTSAQKNPTAFYLCASTHLSRGLSETEAFFGQGTRLTVV.

This clone was recorded once. The rearrangement uses TRBV5-1 and TRBJ2-7; TRBD1 matches 10 bases. Germline V gene sequence: CDR1 SGHRS, CDR2 YFSETQ. The CDR3 runs to 14 residues. Losses at the gene ends were 2 bases for V and 2 bases for J; bases not matched to a gene: 1. The CDR3 coding sequence is TGCGCCAGCAGCTTCGGGACAGGGGCCTACGAGCAGTACTTC. Protein product: CASSFGTGAYEQYF.